Following are 24 T cell receptor beta chains from one sample sequenced in a study of T cells in narcolepsy. The assay was immunoSEQ multiplex PCR, and TCRdb's table has in-frame clones only and misses some. The sample has 25,000 to 35,000 clones; 65% to 90% are singletons. The sequenced material came from CD45RA- memory CD4+ T cells from PBMCs. These receptors all stem from a human donor with narcolepsy.

The chain couples TRBV6-5 to TRBJ1-1; D gene ambiguous. Germline V gives CDR1 MNHEY, CDR2 SVGAGI. There are 15 residues in the CDR3. Between the trimmed V and J ends, which lost 0 bases and 0 bases, there was a span of 8 bases. The CDR3 protein is CASSYSTVMNTEAFF. CDR3 coding DNA: TGTGCCAGCAGTTACTCGACCGTTATGAACACTGAAGCTTTCTTT.

The chain has TRBV25-1 and TRBJ2-3, with D perhaps matching TRBD1 or TRBD2 (6 bases each). CDR1 is MGHDK and CDR2 is SYGVNS in the germline V gene. The CDR3 has 17 amino acids. Trimming removed 6 bases from V and 3 bases from J, with 22 bases in between. CDR3 nucleotide sequence: TGTGCCAGCAGCCTAAGAGCAGGGGATGGAGGGACAGATACGCAGTATTTT. Amino acids: CASSLRAGDGGTDTQYF.

The chain carries TRBV19 and TRBJ2-7, with D tentatively TRBD2 (6 bases). The CDR3 runs 16 residues. Between the trimmed V and J ends, which lost 0 bases and 2 bases, there was a span of 14 bases. Germline values: CDR1 LNHDA, CDR2 SQIVND (reference sequence). CDR3 residues: CASSIDPGTGTYEQYF. The CDR3 bases are TGTGCCAGTAGTATAGATCCCGGGACTGGAACCTACGAGCAGTACTTC. The full variable domain, in which reference TRBV19 and TRBJ2-7 provide the parts outside the CDR3, is DGGITQSPKYLFRKEGQNVTLSCEQNLNHDAMYWYRQDPGQGLRLIYYSQIVNDFQKGDIAEGYSVSREKKESFPLTVTSAQKNPTAFYLCASSIDPGTGTYEQYFGPGTRLTVT.

The chain is built from TRBV2 and TRBJ2-2; D gene uncertain. The CDR3 is made up of 14 amino acids. The V end lost 7 bases, the J end lost 0 bases, and 9 bases lay between the germline ends. Germline CDR1 SNHLY, CDR2 FYNNEI. The DNA of the CDR3 is TGTGCCAGCAAGCAGACGTCGAACACCGGGGAGCTGTTTTTT. It translates to CASKQTSNTGELFF. Full variable domain (outside the CDR3, taken from reference TRBV2 and TRBJ2-2): EPEVTQTPSHQVTQMGQEVILRCVPISNHLYFYWYRQILGQKVEFLVSFYNNEISEKSEIFDDQFSVERPDGSNFTLKIRSTKLEDSAMYFCASKQTSNTGELFFGEGSRLTVL.

This chain connects TRBV19 to TRBJ2-7, with D uncertain. Germline CDR1 and CDR2: LNHDA and SQIVND (reference sequence). The CDR3 is made up of 13 amino acids. V shed 1 base and J shed 3 bases, with 7 bases lying between them. The CDR3 spells CASSIGRHYEQYF. DNA for the CDR3: TGTGCCAGTAGTATAGGACGGCACTACGAGCAGTACTTC.

The rearrangement links TRBV29-1 to TRBJ2-1; TRBD1 matches at 7 bases. From germline, CDR1 is SQVTM and CDR2 ANQGSEA. The ends lost 0 bases at V and 8 bases at J; junction bases unmatched: 7. CDR3 length equals 14 residues. The CDR3 loop is CSVEDQEGADEQFF. CDR3 coding DNA: TGCAGCGTTGAAGATCAAGAGGGGGCGGATGAGCAGTTCTTC.

As for this clone: Other DNA sequences in the sample encode the same CDR3. The J gene is TRBJ2-7, the V gene TRBV7-8, with D uncertain. The CDR3 totals 13 residues. Germline assignment: CDR1 SGHVS and CDR2 FQNEAQ. The V and J ends lost 6 bases and 5 bases respectively, with 14 bases between them. The CDR3 protein is CASSPGRADEQYF. CDR3 in DNA: TGTGCCAGCAGTCCCGGACGGGCGGACGAGCAGTACTTC.

The V call is TRBV2, the J call TRBJ2-1; 7 positions match TRBD1. This CDR3 has 12 amino acids. Germline CDR1 and CDR2: SNHLY and FYNNEI. V gave up 8 bases and J gave up 9 bases; unmatched junction bases: 7. The CDR3 here is CASRQGVAEQFF. The CDR3 coding sequence is TGTGCCAGCCGACAGGGAGTAGCTGAGCAGTTCTTC. Complete variable domain (other parts from reference TRBV2 and TRBJ2-1): EPEVTQTPSHQVTQMGQEVILRCVPISNHLYFYWYRQILGQKVEFLVSFYNNEISEKSEIFDDQFSVERPDGSNFTLKIRSTKLEDSAMYFCASRQGVAEQFFGPGTRLTVL.

The chain employs TRBV28 and TRBJ2-5, with D possibly being TRBD2 (7 bases). Germline values: CDR1 MDHEN, CDR2 SYDVKM. Trimming shortened V by 7 bases and J by 7 bases, and 22 bases separated the two germline ends. The CDR3 consists of 15 residues. The CDR3 bases are TGTGCCAGCACCACCCATGGGGGGGGGCCACTGACCCAGTACTTC. This sequence encodes CASTTHGGGPLTQYF.

V is TRBV2 and J is TRBJ2-5; 10 bases align to TRBD2. CDR3 length equals 14 residues. Looked up from germline, CDR1 is SNHLY and CDR2 is FYNNEI. V lost 6 bases to trimming and J lost 4 bases; unmatched junction nucleotides: 5. Here the CDR3 DNA reads TGTGCCAGCAGCCAGGGACTAGCGAGAGAGACCCAGTACTTC. Encoded protein: CASSQGLARETQYF. The variable domain in full, completed from reference TRBV2 and TRBJ2-5, reads EPEVTQTPSHQVTQMGQEVILRCVPISNHLYFYWYRQILGQKVEFLVSFYNNEISEKSEIFDDQFSVERPDGSNFTLKIRSTKLEDSAMYFCASSQGLARETQYFGPGTRLLVL.

The V call is TRBV7-2, the J call TRBJ2-2; tentative D call: TRBD2 (6 bases). The germline gives CDR1 SGHTA, CDR2 FQGNSA. CDR3 length: 15 amino acids. The germline V and J ends were trimmed by 1 base and 8 bases, with 14 bases remaining between them. The CDR3 region is CASSLEWSGRGELFF. Written as DNA, the CDR3 is TGTGCCAGCAGCTTAGAATGGTCCGGGAGAGGGGAGCTGTTTTTT.

The chain recombines TRBV19 with TRBJ1-3; D is undetermined. Per germline, CDR1 LNHDA and CDR2 SQIVND (reference sequence). This CDR3 has 16 amino acids. V lost 3 bases and J 0 bases, leaving 12 bases between the germline ends. Here the CDR3 reads CASSILAGSSGNTIYF. CDR3 coding DNA: TGTGCCAGTAGTATTCTTGCCGGATCCTCTGGAAACACCATATATTTT. The full variable domain, rest sourced from reference TRBV19 and TRBJ1-3, is DGGITQSPKYLFRKEGQNVTLSCEQNLNHDAMYWYRQDPGQGLRLIYYSQIVNDFQKGDIAEGYSVSREKKESFPLTVTSAQKNPTAFYLCASSILAGSSGNTIYFGEGSWLTVV.

The rearrangement uses TRBV27 and TRBJ1-1, with a tentative D call TRBD1 (5 bases). This CDR3 contains 13 residues. From germline, CDR1 is MNHEY and CDR2 SMNVEV (reference sequence). Trimming pared 3 bases from V and 5 bases from J, leaving 10 bases between. The CDR3 bases are TGTGCCAGCAGTTTGGGGGGGAGGACTGAAGCTTTCTTT. It yields the protein CASSLGGRTEAFF.

The gene calls are TRBV18 and TRBJ2-5; possible D gene TRBD1, 6 bases. Germline V gene lookup returns CDR1 KGHSH and CDR2 LQKENI. This CDR3 region has 17 residues. Trimming took 0 bases from V and 4 from J, leaving 18 bases between them. CDR3 sequence: CASSPPSQGMTTETQYF. The CDR3 DNA reads TGTGCCAGCTCACCACCGTCGCAGGGGATGACGACAGAGACCCAGTACTTC.

The V call is TRBV19, the J call TRBJ1-2, with D perhaps matching TRBD1 (6 bases). Deletions cut 3 bases from V and 5 bases from J, with 13 bases between. Germline loops: CDR1 LNHDA, CDR2 SQIVND (reference sequence). The CDR3 has 14 amino acids. CDR3 nucleotide sequence: TGTGCCAGTAGTATCCCCGGGGGCGCGTATGGCTACACCTTC. Its translation is CASSIPGGAYGYTF. The full variable domain, its missing parts supplied by reference TRBV19 and TRBJ1-2, is DGGITQSPKYLFRKEGQNVTLSCEQNLNHDAMYWYRQDPGQGLRLIYYSQIVNDFQKGDIAEGYSVSREKKESFPLTVTSAQKNPTAFYLCASSIPGGAYGYTFGSGTRLTVV.

As concerns this clone: At one end, the junction sequence differs from germline, possibly due to a read error. The identical CDR3 is also encoded by other nucleotide sequences in the sample. V is TRBV30 and J is TRBJ1-1; TRBD1 agrees at 7 bases. The CDR3 contains 14 residues. CDR1 and CDR2 (germline): GTSNPN, SVGIG (reference sequence). CDR3 nucleotides: TGTGCCTGGGACTCGGGACAGATAAACACTGAAGCCTTCTTT. This translates into CAWDSGQINTEAFF. Together with reference TRBV30 and TRBJ1-1, the CDR3 gives the full variable domain: SQTIHQWPATLVQPVGSPLSLECTVEGTSNPNLYWYRQAAGRGLQLLFYSVGIGQISSEVPQNLSASRPQDRQFILSSKKLLLSDSGFYLCAWDSGQINTEAFFGQGTRLTVV.

V is TRBV7-3 and J is TRBJ1-1, with D perhaps matching TRBD1 (5 bases). The V end was cut by 2 bases, the J end by 6 bases, with 16 bases between. CDR1 and CDR2 from the germline V gene are SGHTA and FQGTGA. The CDR3 sequence is 15 residues long. CDR3 nucleotide sequence: TGTGCCAGCAGCTTAGGGGGGTCAAGGGAGGCTGAAGCTTTCTTT. Amino acid sequence: CASSLGGSREAEAFF.

The gene calls are TRBV5-1 and TRBJ2-1, with D uncertain. The CDR3 extends over 15 amino acids. The V gene's germline CDR1 is SGHRS and CDR2 YFSETQ. Between the trimmed V and J ends, which lost 5 bases and 8 bases, there was a span of 20 bases. Here the CDR3 DNA reads TGCGCCAGCAGATCCTTACCGGGCCAGGCATATGAGCAGTTCTTC. Its translation is CASRSLPGQAYEQFF.

This chain connects TRBV11-2 to TRBJ2-7, with 11 bases fitting TRBD2. J lost 4 bases, V lost 6 bases, and 8 bases had no gene match. Germline assignment: CDR1 SGHAT and CDR2 FQNNGV. CDR3 length: 15 amino acids. Here the CDR3 reads CASSPSGRTTYEQYF. CDR3 in DNA: TGTGCCAGCAGTCCTAGCGGGAGGACGACATACGAGCAGTACTTC.

This clone was detected only once. This chain links TRBV30 with TRBJ1-2; D is uncertain. This CDR3 contains 15 residues. Germline V CDR1 and CDR2: GTSNPN, SVGIG (reference sequence). V was cut by 0 bases and J by 3 bases, with 14 bases left in between. The CDR3: CAWSVHPGSDYGYTF. The CDR3 DNA follows: TGTGCCTGGAGTGTACACCCTGGGTCGGACTATGGCTACACCTTC.

The V and J genes are TRBV7-6 and TRBJ2-3; tentative D call: TRBD2 (6 bases). The V gene's germline CDR1 is SGHVS and CDR2 FNYEAQ. V was cut by 6 bases and J by 3 bases, with 16 bases left in between. This CDR3 has 15 amino acids. The CDR3 spells CASSFGARGTDTQYF. DNA for the CDR3: TGTGCCAGCAGTTTCGGGGCGCGGGGAACAGATACGCAGTATTTT.

V is TRBV28 and J is TRBJ2-7; 10 positions agree with TRBD2. Germline CDR1 MDHEN, CDR2 SYDVKM. This CDR3 is 15 amino acids long. Germline trimming cut 4 bases from V and 3 bases from J; bases unmatched to any gene: 6. The CDR3 bases are TGTGCCAGCAGTTCGTCAGCGGGGGGGCACTACGAGCAGTACTTC. Translation gives CASSSSAGGHYEQYF.

The chain recombines TRBV29-1 with TRBJ1-1; D may be TRBD1 (6 bases). The CDR3 loop spans 12 amino acids. CDR1 SQVTM and CDR2 ANQGSEA come from the germline V gene. Trimming shortened V by 7 bases and J by 1 base, and 10 bases separated the two germline ends. The CDR3 reads CSGARGNTEAFF. The CDR3, as DNA: TGCAGCGGGGCCAGGGGGAACACTGAAGCTTTCTTT.

The gene calls are TRBV28 and TRBJ1-1, with 11 bases fitting TRBD1. Germline V gene data show CDR1 as MDHEN and CDR2 as SYDVKM. The V and J ends lost 5 bases and 10 bases, in that order; junction bases with no gene match: 3. This CDR3 has 12 residues. The CDR3 reads CASSRTGGRAFF. CDR3 coding DNA: TGTGCCAGCAGTCGGACAGGGGGCCGAGCTTTCTTT.